The present entry profiles one TCR beta chain with its context. In the source study's methods: Amplified reference gene primers provided the basis for estimating nucleated cell counts. The protocol was immunoSEQ multiplex PCR, while the TCRdb copy is restricted to in-frame clones and leaves out a portion. The DNA gave D and trimming, while V, J and clone size come from that table. Seen here are 200,000 to 300,000 clones, approximately 85% observed once, and the top ten hold around 12%. The germline V gene has CDR1 SGHKS and CDR2 YYEKEE (reference sequence). V lost 3 bases to trimming and J lost 2 bases; unmatched junction nucleotides: 6. The CDR3 has 16 amino acids. These data come from a study of blood T cell repertoires in COVID-19. Across the study: The United States, Italy and Spain supplied acute and convalescent COVID-19 samples.

The sequenced material came from peripheral blood. The sequence came from a woman in her fifties or sixties with active or convalescent COVID-19. V gene TRBV5-5 combines with J gene TRBJ2-2, with TRBD1 identical over 8 bases. The CDR3 region is CASSSRTGRNTGELFF. The CDR3 DNA reads TGTGCCAGCAGCTCCCGGACAGGGCGTAACACCGGGGAGCTGTTTTTT.